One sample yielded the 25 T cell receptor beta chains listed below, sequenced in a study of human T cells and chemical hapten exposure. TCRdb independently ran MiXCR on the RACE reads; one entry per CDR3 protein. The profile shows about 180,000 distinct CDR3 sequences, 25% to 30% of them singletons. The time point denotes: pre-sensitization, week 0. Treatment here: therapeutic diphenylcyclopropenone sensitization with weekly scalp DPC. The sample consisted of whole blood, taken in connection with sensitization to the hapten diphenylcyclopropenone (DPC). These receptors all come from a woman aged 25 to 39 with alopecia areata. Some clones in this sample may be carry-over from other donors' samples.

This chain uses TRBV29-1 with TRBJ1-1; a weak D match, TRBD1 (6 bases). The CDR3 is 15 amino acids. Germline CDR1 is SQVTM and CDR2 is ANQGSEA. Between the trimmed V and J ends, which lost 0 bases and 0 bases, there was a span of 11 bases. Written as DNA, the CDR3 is TGCAGCGTTGAAGAAGGGGGATCCATGAACACTGAAGCTTTCTTT. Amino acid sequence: CSVEEGGSMNTEAFF. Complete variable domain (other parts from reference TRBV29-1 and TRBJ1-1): SAVISQKPSRDICQRGTSLTIQCQVDSQVTMMFWYRQQPGQSLTLIATANQGSEATYESGFVIDKFPISRPNLTFSTLTVSNMSPEDSSIYLCSVEEGGSMNTEAFFGQGTRLTVV.

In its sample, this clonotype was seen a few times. The CDR3 region has the DNA TGTGCCAGCAGTTTAGGAGGGGGCGGTGGCTACACCTTC. It encodes CASSLGGGGGYTF. The rearrangement uses TRBV28 and TRBJ1-2; 7 nucleotides agree with TRBD1. The CDR3 is 13 residues long. The J segment lost 7 bases and the V segment lost 2 bases, leaving 4 bases of the junction unmatched. Looked up from germline, CDR1 is MDHEN and CDR2 is SYDVKM.

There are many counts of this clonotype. CDR3 region: CASSLGGAGANVLTF. Here the CDR3 DNA reads TGTGCCAGCAGTTTAGGGGGCGCTGGGGCCAACGTCCTGACTTTC. The rearrangement links TRBV28 to TRBJ2-6, with a weak D call TRBD1 (6 bases). Trimming stripped 2 bases from V and 2 bases from J, with 7 bases between. The CDR3 consists of 15 residues. Looked up from germline, CDR1 is MDHEN and CDR2 is SYDVKM.

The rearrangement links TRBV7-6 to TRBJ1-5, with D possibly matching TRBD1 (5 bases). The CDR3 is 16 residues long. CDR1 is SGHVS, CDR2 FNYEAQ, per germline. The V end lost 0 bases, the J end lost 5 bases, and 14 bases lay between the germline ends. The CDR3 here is CASSLAGGGIDQPQHF. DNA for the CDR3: TGTGCCAGCAGCTTAGCGGGGGGAGGTATCGATCAGCCCCAGCATTTT.

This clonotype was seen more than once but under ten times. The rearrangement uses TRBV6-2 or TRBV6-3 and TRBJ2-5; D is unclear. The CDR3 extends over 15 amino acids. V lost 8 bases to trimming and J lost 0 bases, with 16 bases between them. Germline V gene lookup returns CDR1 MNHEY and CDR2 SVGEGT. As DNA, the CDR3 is TGTGCCAGCTCCTCAGTGAAAGCGCACCAAGAGACCCAGTACTTC. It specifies CASSSVKAHQETQYF.

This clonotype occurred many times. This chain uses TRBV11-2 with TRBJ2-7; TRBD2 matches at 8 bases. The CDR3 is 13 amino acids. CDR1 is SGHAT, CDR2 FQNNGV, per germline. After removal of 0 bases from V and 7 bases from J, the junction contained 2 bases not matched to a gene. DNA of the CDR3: TGTGCCAGCAGCTTAGAATCGGGGGGGGAGCAGTACTTC. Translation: CASSLESGGEQYF.

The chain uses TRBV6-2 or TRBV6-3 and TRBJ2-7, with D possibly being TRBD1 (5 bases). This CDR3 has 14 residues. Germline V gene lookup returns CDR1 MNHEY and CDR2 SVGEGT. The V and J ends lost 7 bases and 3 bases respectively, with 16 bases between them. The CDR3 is CASTLRGRLYEQYF. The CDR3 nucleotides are TGTGCCAGCACCTTAAGGGGCAGACTCTACGAGCAGTACTTC.

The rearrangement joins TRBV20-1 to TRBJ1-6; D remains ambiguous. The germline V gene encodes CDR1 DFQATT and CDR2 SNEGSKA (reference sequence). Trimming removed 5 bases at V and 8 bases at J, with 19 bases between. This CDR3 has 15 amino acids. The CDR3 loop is CSAPRQPGFDSPLHF. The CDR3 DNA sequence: TGCAGTGCTCCGAGGCAACCGGGTTTTGATTCACCCCTCCACTTT.

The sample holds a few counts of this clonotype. The CDR3 protein is CASSGRTVEQYF. CDR3 DNA: TGTGCCAGCAGCGGCCGGACAGTTGAGCAGTACTTC. V is TRBV11-1 and J is TRBJ2-7; a possible D gene is TRBD1 (6 bases). The germline V gene encodes CDR1 SGHAT and CDR2 FQDESV (reference sequence). The V and J ends lost 5 bases and 7 bases respectively, with 12 bases between them. The CDR3 loop spans 12 amino acids.

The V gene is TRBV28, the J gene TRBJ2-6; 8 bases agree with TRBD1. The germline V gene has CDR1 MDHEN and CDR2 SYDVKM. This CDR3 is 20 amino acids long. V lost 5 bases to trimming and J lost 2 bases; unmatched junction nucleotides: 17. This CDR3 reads CASSHNPRTGKATGANVLTF. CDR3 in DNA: TGTGCCAGCAGTCACAACCCCCGGACAGGGAAGGCTACTGGGGCCAACGTCCTGACTTTC.

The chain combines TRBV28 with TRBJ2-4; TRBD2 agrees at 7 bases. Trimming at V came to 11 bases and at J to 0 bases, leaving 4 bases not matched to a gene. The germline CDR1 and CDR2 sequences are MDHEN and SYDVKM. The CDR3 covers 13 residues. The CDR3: CAGGDLAKNIQYF. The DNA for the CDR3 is TGTGCCGGGGGGGATCTAGCCAAAAACATTCAGTACTTC.

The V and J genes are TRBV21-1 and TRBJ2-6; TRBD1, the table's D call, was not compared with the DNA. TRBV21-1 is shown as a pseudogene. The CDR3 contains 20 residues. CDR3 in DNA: TGTGCCAGCAGCCCTACCTCCTGGAGGGGACAGCTTTCTGGGGCCAACGTCCTGACTTTC. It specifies CASSPTSWRGQLSGANVLTF.

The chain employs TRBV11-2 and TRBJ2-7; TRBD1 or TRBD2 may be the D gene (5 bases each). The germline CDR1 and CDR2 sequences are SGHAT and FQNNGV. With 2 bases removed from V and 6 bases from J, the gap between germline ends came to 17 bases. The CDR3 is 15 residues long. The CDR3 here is CASSLTGLAGAEQYF. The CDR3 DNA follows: TGTGCCAGCAGCTTAACCGGGCTAGCTGGGGCCGAGCAGTACTTC.

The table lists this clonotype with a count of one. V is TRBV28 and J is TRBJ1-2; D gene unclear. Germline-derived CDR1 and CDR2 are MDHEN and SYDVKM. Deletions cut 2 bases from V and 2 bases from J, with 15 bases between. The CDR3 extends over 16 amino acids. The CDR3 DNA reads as TGTGCCAGCAGTTTACCCCTCGGCCGGGCCAACTATGGCTACACCTTC. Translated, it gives CASSLPLGRANYGYTF.

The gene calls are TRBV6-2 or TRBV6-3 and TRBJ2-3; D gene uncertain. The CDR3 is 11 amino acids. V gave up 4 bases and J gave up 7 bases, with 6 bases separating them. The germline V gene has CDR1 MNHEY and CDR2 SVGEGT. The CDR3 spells CASSFPNTQYF. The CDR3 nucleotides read TGTGCCAGCAGTTTTCCTAATACGCAGTATTTT.

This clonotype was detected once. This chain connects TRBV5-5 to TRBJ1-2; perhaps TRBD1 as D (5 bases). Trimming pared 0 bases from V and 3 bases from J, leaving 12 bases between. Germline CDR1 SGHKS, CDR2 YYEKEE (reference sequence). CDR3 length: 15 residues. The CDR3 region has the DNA TGTGCCAGCAGCTTGGCAGCCAGGGAAGACTATGGCTACACCTTC. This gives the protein CASSLAAREDYGYTF.

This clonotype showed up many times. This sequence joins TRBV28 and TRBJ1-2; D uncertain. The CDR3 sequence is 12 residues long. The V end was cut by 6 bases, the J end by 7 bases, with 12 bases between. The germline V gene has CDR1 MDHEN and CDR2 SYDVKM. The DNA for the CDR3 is TGTGCCAGCAGCCCACAAGCGCGTGGCTACACCTTC. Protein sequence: CASSPQARGYTF.

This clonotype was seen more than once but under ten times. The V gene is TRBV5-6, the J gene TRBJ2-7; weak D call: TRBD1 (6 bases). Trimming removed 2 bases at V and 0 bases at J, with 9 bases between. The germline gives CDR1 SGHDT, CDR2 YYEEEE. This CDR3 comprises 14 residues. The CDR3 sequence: CASSLQGSSYEQYF. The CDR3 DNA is TGTGCCAGCAGCTTACAGGGAAGCTCCTACGAGCAGTACTTC.

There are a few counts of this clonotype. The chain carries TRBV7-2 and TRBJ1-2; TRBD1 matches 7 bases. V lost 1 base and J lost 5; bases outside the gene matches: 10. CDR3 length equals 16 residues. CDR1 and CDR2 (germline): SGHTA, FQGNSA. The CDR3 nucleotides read TGTGCCAGCAGCTTAGGTCGGGACAGCATTCTTTATGGCTACACCTTC. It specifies CASSLGRDSILYGYTF. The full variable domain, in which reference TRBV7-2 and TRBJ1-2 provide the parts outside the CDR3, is GAGVSQSPSNKVTEKGKDVELRCDPISGHTALYWYRQSLGQGLEFLIYFQGNSAPDKSGLPSDRFSAERTGGSVSTLTIQRTQQEDSAVYLCASSLGRDSILYGYTFGSGTRLTVV.

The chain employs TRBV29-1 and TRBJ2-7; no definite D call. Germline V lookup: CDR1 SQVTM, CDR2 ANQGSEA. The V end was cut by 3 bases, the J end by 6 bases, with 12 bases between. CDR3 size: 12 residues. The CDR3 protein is CSVDEGPGEQYF. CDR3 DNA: TGCAGCGTTGATGAAGGGCCCGGCGAGCAGTACTTC.

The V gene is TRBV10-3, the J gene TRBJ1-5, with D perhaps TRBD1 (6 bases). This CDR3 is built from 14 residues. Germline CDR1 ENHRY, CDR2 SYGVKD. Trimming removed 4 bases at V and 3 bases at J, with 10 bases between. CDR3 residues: CAISAGDTNQPQHF. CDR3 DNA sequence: TGTGCCATCAGTGCGGGGGACACCAATCAGCCCCAGCATTTT.

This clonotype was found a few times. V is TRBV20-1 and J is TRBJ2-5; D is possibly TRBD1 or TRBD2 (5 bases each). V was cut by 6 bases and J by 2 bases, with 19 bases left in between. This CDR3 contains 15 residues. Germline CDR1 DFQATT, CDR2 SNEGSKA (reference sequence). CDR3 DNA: TGCAGTGCAAATCGCCGGGACCCCAAACAAGAGACCCAGTACTTC. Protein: CSANRRDPKQETQYF.

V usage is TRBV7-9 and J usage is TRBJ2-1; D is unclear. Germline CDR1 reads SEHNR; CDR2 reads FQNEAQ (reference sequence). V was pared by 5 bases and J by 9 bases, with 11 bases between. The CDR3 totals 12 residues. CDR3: CASSPRWREQFF. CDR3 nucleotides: TGTGCCAGCAGCCCCCGCTGGCGTGAGCAGTTCTTC.

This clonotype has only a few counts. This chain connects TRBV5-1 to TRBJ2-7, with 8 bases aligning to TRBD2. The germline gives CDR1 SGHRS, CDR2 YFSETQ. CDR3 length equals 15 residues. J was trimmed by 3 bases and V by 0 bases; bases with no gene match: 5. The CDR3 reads CASSLASRGGYEQYF. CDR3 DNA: TGCGCCAGCAGCTTGGCCTCACGGGGGGGCTACGAGCAGTACTTC.

The chain's CDR3 is CASSPLGGVSRTQYF. CDR3 DNA: TGTGCCAGCAGTCCACTCGGGGGCGTGAGTCGGACCCAGTACTTC. The chain links TRBV28 to TRBJ2-5; possibly TRBD1 or TRBD2 for D (6 bases each). The CDR3 contains 15 residues. The V end lost 5 bases, the J end lost 7 bases, and 20 bases lay between the germline ends. CDR1 and CDR2 (germline): MDHEN, SYDVKM.